This T cell receptor beta chain was identified in a study of shared clonotypes between healthy human individuals. The protocol was immunoSEQ multiplex PCR, while the TCRdb copy is restricted to in-frame clones and leaves out a portion. The table shows over a million clones, with roughly 97% occurring only once. Regarding this clone: Additional DNA sequences in this sample encode the identical CDR3.

The CDR3 totals 12 residues. Germline-derived CDR1 and CDR2 are SGHAT and FQNNGV. V shed 0 bases and J shed 4 bases, with 3 bases lying between them. The sample taken for sequencing was naive CD4+ T cells sorted from blood. Subset described: CD45RA+ positively selected. The receptor was derived from a man younger than 40 in good health. This chain links TRBV11-2 with TRBJ2-5; D unclear. For the CDR3, the DNA is TGTGCCAGCAGCTTAGATAGAGAGACCCAGTACTTC. This translates into CASSLDRETQYF.